A single sample is the source of the 8 T cell receptor beta chains below, sequenced in a study of T cells in Graves' hyperthyroidism and ophthalmopathy. The source material, RNA transcripts, was used to amplify TCR beta CDR3 regions. The HTBI set primed first-round TCR CDR3 RT-PCR. One entry per CDR3 protein, called by TCRdb with MiXCR from the multiplex PCR reads. In the table there are a few hundred thousand distinct CDR3 sequences, roughly 14% of which are singletons. The specimen was blood. Receptor source: a woman under 30 with Graves' hyperthyroidism that later progressed to Graves' ophthalmopathy.

This clonotype was picked up many times. The V call is TRBV28, the J call TRBJ2-7; perhaps D is TRBD1 or TRBD2 (5 bases each). V was shortened by 4 bases and J by 0 bases, with 7 bases between the two germline ends. The CDR3 spans 13 residues. Germline CDR1 and CDR2: MDHEN and SYDVKM. CDR3 protein: CASSWDLSYEQYF. CDR3 DNA sequence: TGTGCCAGCAGTTGGGACCTCTCCTACGAGCAGTACTTC.

As concerns this clonotype: With a much larger clone just one base away, this may be a read error. The rearrangement links TRBV4-1 to TRBJ2-7; 9 nucleotides agree with TRBD2. This CDR3 region has 17 residues. Germline CDR1 reads MGHRA; CDR2 reads YSYEKL. The CDR3 sequence is CASNQVDMGLATGEQYF. Here the CDR3 DNA reads TGCGCCAGCAACCAAGTCGATATGGGACTAGCTACGGGGGAGCAGTACTTC.

Ten or more counts support this clonotype. V is TRBV6-1 and J is TRBJ2-2; 12 bases agree with TRBD2. The CDR3 covers 15 residues. From germline, CDR1 is MNHNS and CDR2 SASEGT. V lost 6 bases, J lost 6 bases, and 5 bases stayed unmatched. The CDR3 sequence is CASRRTSGKAGELFF. In DNA form, the CDR3 reads TGTGCCAGCAGACGGACTAGCGGGAAGGCCGGGGAGCTGTTTTTT.

This clonotype was detected many times. J is TRBJ2-1 and V is TRBV7-8, with a possible D match to TRBD2 (7 bases). V shed 2 bases and J shed 4 bases, with 27 bases lying between them. The CDR3 covers 20 residues. From germline, CDR1 is SGHVS and CDR2 FQNEAQ. The DNA of the CDR3 is TGTGCCAGCAGCTTACGATGGGGGCCGGCGACTAGCTACAATTACAATGAGCAGTTCTTC. Residues: CASSLRWGPATSYNYNEQFF. Full variable domain (rest looked up from reference TRBV7-8 and TRBJ2-1): GAGVSQSPRYKVAKRGQDVALRCDPISGHVSLFWYQQALGQGPEFLTYFQNEAQLDKSGLPSDRFFAERPEGSVSTLKIQRTQQEDSAVYLCASSLRWGPATSYNYNEQFFGPGTRLTVL.

This clonotype was seen only a few times. The V call is TRBV27, the J call TRBJ2-1, with D perhaps TRBD2 (6 bases). Germline values: CDR1 MNHEY, CDR2 SMNVEV (reference sequence). V was cut by 4 bases and J by 3 bases, with 19 bases left in between. This CDR3 spans 17 amino acids. The CDR3, as DNA: TGTGCCAGCAGTTGGGGCCGTTCGGGAGTTATCTACAATGAGCAGTTCTTC. Protein sequence: CASSWGRSGVIYNEQFF.

This rearrangement joins TRBV20-1 to TRBJ2-1; perhaps TRBD1 as D (5 bases). Trimming removed 0 bases at V and 9 bases at J, with 18 bases between. CDR1 is DFQATT, CDR2 SNEGSKA, per germline (reference sequence). The CDR3 length is 15 residues. CDR3 amino acids: CSARDGAAALTEQFF. The CDR3, as DNA: TGCAGTGCTAGAGATGGGGCCGCGGCCCTGACTGAGCAGTTCTTC.

The chain carries TRBV5-8 and TRBJ2-1, with D possibly being TRBD2 (6 bases). The CDR3 spans 13 residues. V lost 3 bases and J 5 bases, leaving 9 bases between the germline ends. CDR1 is SGHTS, CDR2 YDEGEE, per germline. The CDR3, as DNA: TGTGCCAGCAGCTGGGGACTTAACAATGAGCAGTTCTTC. The encoded protein is CASSWGLNNEQFF.

There are a few counts of this clonotype. The chain employs TRBV19 and TRBJ1-2; D is perhaps TRBD1 (6 bases). Germline values: CDR1 LNHDA, CDR2 SQIVND (reference sequence). Trimming removed 4 bases at V and 8 bases at J, with 17 bases between. The CDR3 length is 14 residues. The CDR3 bases are TGTGCCAGTAGTACACAATACAGGGCTTGGGGCTACACCTTC. This encodes CASSTQYRAWGYTF.